The 17 T cell receptor beta chains given below trace back to one sample, sequenced in a study of T cells in localized non-small cell lung cancer. Assay: immunoSEQ multiplex PCR; the TCRdb copy retains only in-frame clones and omits some. The sample has 1,500 to 2,000 clones, approximately 21% seen once; the top ten hold roughly 9.1%. The sequences come from lung tumor tissue, collected before any cancer treatment. The origin of the receptors is a male donor at least 60 years old with stage I lung adenocarcinoma.

This clone showed up just a few times. V is TRBV6-8 and J is TRBJ1-5; 11 positions match TRBD1. The germline V gene encodes CDR1 MNHGY and CDR2 SAAAGT. The trim removed 5 bases at V and 4 bases at J, leaving 7 bases unmatched. The CDR3 loop spans 16 amino acids. The CDR3 DNA reads TGTGCCAGCAGTGACGAGGGGACAGGGGGGAATCAGCCCCAGCATTTT. Protein sequence: CASSDEGTGGNQPQHF.

This clone occurred a few times. This sequence joins TRBV28 and TRBJ1-6; maybe TRBD1 (6 bases). Between the trimmed V and J ends, which lost 7 bases and 13 bases, there was a span of 14 bases. The CDR3 spans 12 residues. The germline V gene has CDR1 MDHEN and CDR2 SYDVKM. The CDR3 sequence: CASTPGATPLHF. In DNA, the CDR3 is TGTGCCAGCACCCCAGGGGCAACTCCCCTCCACTTT. The variable domain in full, with the rest retrieved from reference TRBV28 and TRBJ1-6, is DVKVTQSSRYLVKRTGEKVFLECVQDMDHENMFWYRQDPGLGLRLIYFSYDVKMKEKGDIPEGYSVSREKKERFSLILESASTNQTSMYLCASTPGATPLHFGNGTRLTVT.

This clone was seen only a few times. The CDR3 DNA sequence: TGTGCCAGCAGTTTATTACAGGGAGGCTATGGCTACACCTTC. Amino acid sequence: CASSLLQGGYGYTF. The V and J genes are TRBV28 and TRBJ1-2; weak D call: TRBD1 (6 bases). The germline V gene has CDR1 MDHEN and CDR2 SYDVKM. CDR3 length equals 14 residues. V was trimmed by 1 base and J by 4 bases, leaving 10 bases between them.

This clone came up a few times. The chain links TRBV28 to TRBJ1-2; tentative D call: TRBD1 (6 bases). The CDR3 is 13 residues long. CDR1 and CDR2 from the germline V gene are MDHEN and SYDVKM. Deletions cut 6 bases from V and 5 bases from J, with 13 bases between. CDR3 sequence reads: CASRLQGYYGYTF. CDR3 DNA sequence: TGTGCCAGCAGGTTACAGGGTTATTATGGCTACACCTTC.

This clone is deemed medium-sized. This sequence joins TRBV11-3 and TRBJ2-7; D remains unclear. CDR3 size: 14 residues. Trimming shortened V by 5 bases and J by 3 bases, and 14 bases separated the two germline ends. From germline, CDR1 is SGHNT and CDR2 YENEEA. The CDR3 sequence is CASSRAGPDYEQYF. CDR3 DNA: TGTGCCAGCAGCCGCGCCGGGCCGGACTACGAGCAGTACTTC.

Sample share makes this clone medium-sized (0.01 to 0.1%). V is TRBV11-3 and J is TRBJ2-6; TRBD1 aligns across 9 bases. CDR3 length: 17 amino acids. The germline V gene encodes CDR1 SGHNT and CDR2 YENEEA. After removal of 3 bases from V and 4 bases from J, the junction contained 7 bases not matched to a gene. The chain's CDR3 is CASSLAGTGFGANVLTF. DNA of the CDR3: TGTGCCAGCAGCTTGGCCGGGACAGGGTTCGGGGCCAACGTCCTGACTTTC.

This clone qualifies as medium-sized (0.01 to 0.1%). The chain recombines TRBV6-1 with TRBJ1-4; D is unresolved. Germline-derived CDR1 and CDR2 are MNHNS and SASEGT. CDR3 size: 14 residues. V was trimmed by 1 base and J by 10 bases, leaving 13 bases between them. CDR3 in amino acids: CASSEDLTGGKLFF. In DNA, the CDR3 is TGTGCCAGCAGTGAAGACCTAACGGGCGGAAAACTGTTTTTT.

This clone came up a few times. The gene calls are TRBV11-3 and TRBJ2-7, with 8 bases matching TRBD1. The J segment lost 1 base and the V segment lost 3 bases, leaving 2 bases of the junction unmatched. The CDR3 totals 14 residues. Germline V lookup: CDR1 SGHNT, CDR2 YENEEA. The CDR3 DNA is TGTGCCAGCAGCTTGGGGACAGGTTCCTACGAGCAGTACTTC. It specifies CASSLGTGSYEQYF.

The chain carries TRBV15 and TRBJ1-2; TRBD1 might be the D (5 bases). This CDR3 region has 14 residues. Between the trimmed V and J ends, which lost 4 bases and 8 bases, there was a span of 17 bases. The V gene's germline CDR1 is LNHNV and CDR2 YYDKDF (reference sequence). The CDR3 is CATSMEGGGRGYTF. DNA for the CDR3: TGTGCCACCAGCATGGAGGGCGGGGGTAGGGGCTACACCTTC.

This sequence joins TRBV18 and TRBJ2-3; D is undetermined. CDR1 KGHSH and CDR2 LQKENI come from the germline V gene. The CDR3 totals 12 residues. Trimming left V 4 bases short and J 4 bases short, with 6 bases between. The DNA for the CDR3 is TGTGCCAGCTCACGGACGGCAGATACGCAGTATTTT. Amino acids: CASSRTADTQYF.

This clone was counted only a few times. The chain couples TRBV28 to TRBJ2-3; D gene unclear. The CDR3 extends over 15 amino acids. Germline V CDR1 and CDR2: MDHEN, SYDVKM. The V gene lost 6 bases and the J gene lost 3 bases, with 16 bases spanning the gap. Here the CDR3 DNA reads TGTGCCAGCAGCGACCCTACTCAACTGACAGATACGCAGTATTTT. This encodes CASSDPTQLTDTQYF.

The CDR3 DNA follows: TGTGCCTGGAGTTCGGGACAGTCGCCCTACGAGCAGTACTTC. It yields the protein CAWSSGQSPYEQYF. The rearrangement links TRBV30 to TRBJ2-7; the match to TRBD1 covers 7 bases. The CDR3 extends over 14 amino acids. J lost 2 bases, V lost 2 bases, and 6 bases had no gene match. The V gene's germline CDR1 is GTSNPN and CDR2 SVGIG (reference sequence).

This clone has only a few counts. V gene TRBV10-3 combines with J gene TRBJ2-1; the D gene is possibly TRBD2 (6 bases). Trimming cost V 0 bases and J 4 bases, with 10 bases left between them. Germline V gene data show CDR1 as ENHRY and CDR2 as SYGVKD. The CDR3 totals 15 residues. Here the CDR3 DNA reads TGTGCCATCAGTGAGTCCGGGACTTTTTACAATGAGCAGTTCTTC. This gives the protein CAISESGTFYNEQFF.

The gene calls are TRBV9 and TRBJ2-1, with 7 bases fitting TRBD2. The CDR3 is made up of 15 amino acids. Germline values: CDR1 SGDLS, CDR2 YYNGEE. The J segment lost 1 base and the V segment lost 0 bases, leaving 1 base of the junction unmatched. The CDR3 sequence is CASSVAGGSYNEQFF. The CDR3 DNA reads TGTGCCAGCAGCGTAGCGGGGGGATCCTACAATGAGCAGTTCTTC.

The V call is TRBV9, the J call TRBJ1-6, with D unclear. The V gene lost 0 bases and the J gene lost 4 bases, with 8 bases spanning the gap. Germline CDR1 reads SGDLS; CDR2 reads YYNGEE. The CDR3 loop spans 15 amino acids. CDR3 residues: CASSVEPVYNSPLHF. CDR3 in DNA: TGTGCCAGCAGCGTAGAGCCAGTTTATAATTCACCCCTCCACTTT.

This chain connects TRBV9 to TRBJ1-3; no definite D call. Trimming left V 4 bases short and J 7 bases short, with 18 bases between. This CDR3 region has 15 residues. The V gene's germline CDR1 is SGDLS and CDR2 YYNGEE. The CDR3 sequence is CASSPATGLGNTIYF. CDR3 DNA sequence: TGTGCCAGCAGCCCCGCGACGGGCCTTGGGAACACCATATATTTT.

The chain uses TRBV19 and TRBJ1-2; D is ambiguous. Germline V gene lookup returns CDR1 LNHDA and CDR2 SQIVND (reference sequence). With 3 bases removed from V and 7 bases from J, the gap between germline ends came to 12 bases. The CDR3 contains 13 residues. The CDR3 reads CASSIEAGIGYTF. The CDR3 bases are TGTGCCAGTAGTATTGAAGCGGGCATTGGCTACACCTTC.